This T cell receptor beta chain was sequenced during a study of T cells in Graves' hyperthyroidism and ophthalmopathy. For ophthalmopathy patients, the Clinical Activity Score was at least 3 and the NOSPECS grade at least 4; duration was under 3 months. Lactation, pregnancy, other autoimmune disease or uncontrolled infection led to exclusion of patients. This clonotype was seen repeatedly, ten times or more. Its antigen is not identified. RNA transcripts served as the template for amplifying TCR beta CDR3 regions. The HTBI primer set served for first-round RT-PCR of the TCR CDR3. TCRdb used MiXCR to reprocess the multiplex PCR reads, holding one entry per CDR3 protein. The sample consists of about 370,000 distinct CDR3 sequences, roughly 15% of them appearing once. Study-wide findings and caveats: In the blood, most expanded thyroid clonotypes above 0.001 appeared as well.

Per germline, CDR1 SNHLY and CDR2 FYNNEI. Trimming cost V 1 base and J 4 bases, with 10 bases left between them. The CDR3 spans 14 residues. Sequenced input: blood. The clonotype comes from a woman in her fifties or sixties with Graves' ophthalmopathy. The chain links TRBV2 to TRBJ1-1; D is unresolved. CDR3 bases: TGTGCCAGCAGTGAAGGACACCCGGGCACTGAAGCTTTCTTT. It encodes CASSEGHPGTEAFF. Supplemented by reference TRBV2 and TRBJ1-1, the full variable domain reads EPEVTQTPSHQVTQMGQEVILRCVPISNHLYFYWYRQILGQKVEFLVSFYNNEISEKSEIFDDQFSVERPDGSNFTLKIRSTKLEDSAMYFCASSEGHPGTEAFFGQGTRLTVV.